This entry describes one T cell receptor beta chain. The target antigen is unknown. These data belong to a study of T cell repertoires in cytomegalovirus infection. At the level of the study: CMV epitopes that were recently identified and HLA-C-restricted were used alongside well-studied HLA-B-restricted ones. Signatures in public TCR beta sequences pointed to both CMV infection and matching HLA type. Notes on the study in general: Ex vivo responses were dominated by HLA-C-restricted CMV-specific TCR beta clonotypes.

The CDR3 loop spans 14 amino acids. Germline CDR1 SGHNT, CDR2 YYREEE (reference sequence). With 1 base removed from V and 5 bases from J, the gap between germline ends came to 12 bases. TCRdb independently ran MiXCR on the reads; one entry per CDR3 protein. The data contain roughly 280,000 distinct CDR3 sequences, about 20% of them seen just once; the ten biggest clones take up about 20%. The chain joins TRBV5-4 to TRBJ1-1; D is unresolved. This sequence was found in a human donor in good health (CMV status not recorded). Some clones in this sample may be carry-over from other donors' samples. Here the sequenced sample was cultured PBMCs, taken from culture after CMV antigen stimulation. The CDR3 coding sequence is TGTGCCAGCAGCTTGAACGGAATGGGGACTGAAGCTTTCTTT. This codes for CASSLNGMGTEAFF. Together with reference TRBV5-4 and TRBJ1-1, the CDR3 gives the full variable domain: ETGVTQSPTHLIKTRGQQVTLRCSSQSGHNTVSWYQQALGQGPQFIFQYYREEENGRGNFPPRFSGLQFPNYSSELNVNALELDDSALYLCASSLNGMGTEAFFGQGTRLTVV.